The count of the clone carrying this T cell receptor (beta chain) is one. The antigen remains undetermined. Each replicate PCR on the sorted subsets used approximately 200 ng DNA (around 31,000 T cell genomes). Sequencing used immunoSEQ multiplex PCR; TCRdb keeps in-frame clones, though not all of them. The sample holds 1.6 million or so clones, more than 95% seen once. Germline CDR1 is MDHEN and CDR2 is SYDVKM. Unmatched junction bases numbered 11, after V lost 2 bases and J lost 0 bases. This CDR3 comprises 21 residues. This record comes from a study of shared clonotypes between healthy human individuals. General study findings and limits: Blood was the only sampled material, and tissue repertoires likely differ. The donor pool, a small one, limited the genetic and exposure-history diversity represented.

The receptor's source is a man aged 25-45 years in good health. The chain carries TRBV28 and TRBJ2-1; 15 bases are shared with TRBD2. Sequences were obtained from naive CD4+ T cells sorted from blood. Subset in this sample: CD45RA+ positively selected. CDR3 loop: CASSLGGLAGGLPSSYNEQFF. CDR3 bases: TGTGCCAGCAGTTTAGGGGGACTAGCGGGAGGTTTACCGAGCTCCTACAATGAGCAGTTCTTC.